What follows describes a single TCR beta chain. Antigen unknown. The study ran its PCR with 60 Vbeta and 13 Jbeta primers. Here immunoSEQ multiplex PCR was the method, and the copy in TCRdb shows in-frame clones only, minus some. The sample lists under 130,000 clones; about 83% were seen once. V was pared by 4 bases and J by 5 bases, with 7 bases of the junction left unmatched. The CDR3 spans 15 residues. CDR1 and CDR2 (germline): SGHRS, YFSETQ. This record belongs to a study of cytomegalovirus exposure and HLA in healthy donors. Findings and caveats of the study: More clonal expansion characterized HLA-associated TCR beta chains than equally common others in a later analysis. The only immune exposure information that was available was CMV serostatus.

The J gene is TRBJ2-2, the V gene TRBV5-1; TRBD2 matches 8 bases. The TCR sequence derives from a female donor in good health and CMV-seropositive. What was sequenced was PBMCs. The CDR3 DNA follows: TGCGCCAGCAGCCCCGGACTAGCTCGAACCGGGGAGCTGTTTTTT. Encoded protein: CASSPGLARTGELFF.